What follows are 18 T cell receptor beta chains derived from one specimen sequenced in a study of blood T cell repertoires in COVID-19. Profiled with immunoSEQ multiplex PCR; TCRdb holds only in-frame clones, not every one. This table has 150,000 to 200,000 clones, roughly 89% appearing once. Sequencing was done on a sample of peripheral blood. These receptors were taken from a woman in her seventies with COVID-19, enrolled during active disease.

V gene TRBV19 combines with J gene TRBJ2-1, with 9 bases lining up with TRBD2. Germline V gene data show CDR1 as LNHDA and CDR2 as SQIVND (reference sequence). Trimming removed 5 bases from V and 6 bases from J; junction bases left unmatched: 17. The CDR3 loop spans 18 amino acids. The CDR3 nucleotides read TGTGCCAGTAGTGAATACCGGGGCCTAGCGGGATTGTTCAATGAGCAGTTCTTC. This encodes CASSEYRGLAGLFNEQFF.

This clone was picked up a small number of times. This CDR3 is CAWRGQRGTGANVLTF. The DNA for the CDR3 is TGTGCCTGGAGGGGACAGAGGGGAACTGGGGCCAACGTCCTGACTTTC. The chain joins TRBV30 to TRBJ2-6, with 7 nucleotides matching TRBD1. Unmatched junction bases numbered 7, after V lost 3 bases and J lost 2 bases. This CDR3 contains 16 residues. The germline V gene has CDR1 GTSNPN and CDR2 SVGIG (reference sequence). The variable domain in full, with the rest retrieved from reference TRBV30 and TRBJ2-6, is SQTIHQWPATLVQPVGSPLSLECTVEGTSNPNLYWYRQAAGRGLQLLFYSVGIGQISSEVPQNLSASRPQDRQFILSSKKLLLSDSGFYLCAWRGQRGTGANVLTFGAGSRLTVL.

The J gene is TRBJ2-7, the V gene TRBV7-2; 7 bases are a match to TRBD1. This CDR3 spans 13 amino acids. Trimming at V came to 4 bases and at J to 6 bases, leaving 6 bases not matched to a gene. Germline lookup yields CDR1 SGHTA and CDR2 FQGNSA. CDR3 in DNA: TGTGCCAGCAGCTCGTACAGGGGTGGCGAGCAGTACTTC. Encoded protein: CASSSYRGGEQYF. Full variable domain (remainder filled in from reference TRBV7-2 and TRBJ2-7): GAGVSQSPSNKVTEKGKDVELRCDPISGHTALYWYRQSLGQGLEFLIYFQGNSAPDKSGLPSDRFSAERTGGSVSTLTIQRTQQEDSAVYLCASSSYRGGEQYFGPGTRLTVT.

V is TRBV5-6 and J is TRBJ1-3, with D unclear. The V gene's germline CDR1 is SGHDT and CDR2 YYEEEE. This CDR3 has 14 residues. The germline V and J ends were trimmed by 0 bases and 0 bases, with 4 bases remaining between them. CDR3 coding DNA: TGTGCCAGCAGCTTGGGTCACTCTGGAAACACCATATATTTT. It codes for CASSLGHSGNTIYF.

The gene calls are TRBV19 and TRBJ1-5; weak D call: TRBD1 (5 bases). Looked up from germline, CDR1 is LNHDA and CDR2 is SQIVND (reference sequence). The CDR3 is 16 residues long. Trimming pared 3 bases from V and 0 bases from J, leaving 12 bases between. CDR3 DNA: TGTGCCAGTAGTATCCCAGGGCTGTATAGCAATCAGCCCCAGCATTTT. Protein product: CASSIPGLYSNQPQHF.

This clone was counted many times. The chain recombines TRBV5-1 with TRBJ2-7, with 10 bases identical to TRBD2. Trimming cost V 3 bases and J 3 bases; bases outside gene matches: 6. The CDR3 sequence is 15 residues long. Germline assignment: CDR1 SGHRS and CDR2 YFSETQ. This CDR3 reads CASSWSSGSVYEQYF. The CDR3 nucleotides are TGCGCCAGCAGCTGGTCTAGCGGGAGTGTCTACGAGCAGTACTTC.

The chain has TRBV19 and TRBJ2-5; 12 bases agree with TRBD2. Per the germline V gene, CDR1 is LNHDA and CDR2 is SQIVND (reference sequence). The CDR3 sequence is 18 residues long. V lost 6 bases to trimming and J lost 4 bases; unmatched junction nucleotides: 15. CDR3 sequence (DNA): TGTGCCAGTAGCAAACCCGGGAGTCTAGCGGGAGGGTTAGAGACCCAGTACTTC. Amino acids: CASSKPGSLAGGLETQYF.

This sequence joins TRBV28 and TRBJ1-2; D ambiguous. There are 13 residues in the CDR3. Germline V lookup: CDR1 MDHEN, CDR2 SYDVKM. V shed 4 bases and J shed 4 bases, with 10 bases lying between them. CDR3 nucleotide sequence: TGTGCCAGCAGTTCTGTCTCGGGCTATGGCTACACCTTC. This codes for CASSSVSGYGYTF.

The V call is TRBV27, the J call TRBJ2-1; 8 positions match TRBD2. The CDR3 consists of 14 residues. Germline V gives CDR1 MNHEY, CDR2 SMNVEV (reference sequence). Trimming removed 5 bases from V and 8 bases from J; junction bases left unmatched: 8. CDR3 in DNA: TGTGCCAGCAGTCTGGGACTAGAGTTCCATGAGCAGTTCTTC. It encodes CASSLGLEFHEQFF.

This sequence joins TRBV19 and TRBJ1-3, with D possibly TRBD1 on 5 matching bases. The V gene lost 3 bases and the J gene lost 2 bases, with 8 bases spanning the gap. CDR3 length equals 14 residues. The germline CDR1 and CDR2 sequences are LNHDA and SQIVND (reference sequence). CDR3 DNA: TGTGCCAGTAGTATCTTAGGGGCTGGAAACACCATATATTTT. This translates into CASSILGAGNTIYF.

The chain combines TRBV27 with TRBJ2-3; 11 bases are a match to TRBD2. Trimming removed 7 bases from V and 4 bases from J; junction bases left unmatched: 7. Germline lookup yields CDR1 MNHEY and CDR2 SMNVEV (reference sequence). This CDR3 has 15 amino acids. DNA for the CDR3: TGTGCCAGCACCACACTAGCGGGAGCGGCAGATACGCAGTATTTT. Translated: CASTTLAGAADTQYF.

The chain joins TRBV14 to TRBJ2-1; no reliable D call. Germline V gives CDR1 SGHDN, CDR2 FVKESK. CDR3 size: 15 residues. Trimming shortened V by 1 base and J by 3 bases, and 10 bases separated the two germline ends. CDR3 bases: TGTGCCAGCAGCCAAGGGTTCAGTCACTACAATGAGCAGTTCTTC. It is translated as CASSQGFSHYNEQFF.

This rearrangement joins TRBV7-9 to TRBJ2-7, with 7 bases matching TRBD1. The V gene end was trimmed by 5 bases and the J gene end by 2 bases; junction bases not matched to a gene: 9. This CDR3 region has 15 residues. Germline V gene sequence: CDR1 SEHNR, CDR2 FQNEAQ (reference sequence). CDR3 DNA: TGTGCCAGCAGCCCCCACGGGACAGTTACCTACGAGCAGTACTTC. Translating it yields CASSPHGTVTYEQYF.

This clone was recorded once. The V gene is TRBV30, the J gene TRBJ2-1; TRBD2 matches 9 bases. The germline V gene encodes CDR1 GTSNPN and CDR2 SVGIG (reference sequence). The length of the CDR3 is 15 residues. The J segment lost 0 bases and the V segment lost 7 bases, leaving 7 bases of the junction unmatched. The CDR3 spells CASRREGPSYNEQFF. In nucleotides, the CDR3 is TGTGCCTCGAGGCGGGAGGGTCCCTCCTACAATGAGCAGTTCTTC.

The chain uses TRBV6-6 and TRBJ1-5; D is unresolved. CDR3 length: 15 amino acids. Germline V gives CDR1 MNHNY, CDR2 SVGAGI (reference sequence). The ends were cut back, 7 bases at V and 0 bases at J, with 13 bases in the middle. In DNA form, the CDR3 reads TGTGCCAGCAAAACGGCGGGGAATAGCAATCAGCCCCAGCATTTT. It yields the protein CASKTAGNSNQPQHF.

The V gene is TRBV7-2, the J gene TRBJ1-5; perhaps TRBD1 as D (5 bases). The CDR3 length is 14 residues. Trimming removed 5 bases at V and 4 bases at J, with 12 bases between. Germline lookup yields CDR1 SGHTA and CDR2 FQGNSA. DNA of the CDR3: TGTGCCAGCAGCCCGGCGGGGGGGAATCAGCCCCAGCATTTT. This sequence encodes CASSPAGGNQPQHF.

This chain connects TRBV20-1 to TRBJ1-2; D call uncertain. Germline lookup yields CDR1 DFQATT and CDR2 SNEGSKA (reference sequence). Trimming stripped 3 bases from V and 1 base from J, with 15 bases between. CDR3 length: 15 residues. CDR3 in DNA: TGCAGTGCTAGTTGGGCAGCATACCTTAACTATGGCTACACCTTC. It translates to CSASWAAYLNYGYTF.

This clone appeared once. The chain uses TRBV28 and TRBJ2-3, with D tentatively TRBD2 (5 bases). The CDR3 consists of 13 residues. V gave up 7 bases and J gave up 1 base, with 9 bases separating them. Germline CDR1 reads MDHEN; CDR2 reads SYDVKM. In DNA form, the CDR3 reads TGTGCCAGCACGTGGGGAGGCACAGATACGCAGTATTTT. This encodes CASTWGGTDTQYF.